This T cell receptor (beta chain) was captured in a study of early T cells in non-severe SARS-CoV-2 infection. Overall study context: The sequenced material was bulk RNA from unsorted whole blood, and its chains were unpaired.

Findings and caveats of the study: Matches to VDJdb favored anti-spike CD8 responses and missed private and CD4 specificities.

Per the germline V gene, CDR1 is SEHNR and CDR2 is FQNEAQ (reference sequence). CDR3 length: 12 residues. The ends were cut back, 5 bases at V and 6 bases at J, with 8 bases in the middle. Individual cDNA molecules were tagged with unique molecular identifiers. MiXCR, run by TCRdb on the 5' RACE reads, gives a single entry per CDR3 protein. The sample holds roughly 60,000 distinct CDR3 sequences, roughly 12% seen once. This clonotype occurred many times. No antigen is known for it. The starting material was whole blood, obtained at baseline. The TCR comes from an adult who was a healthcare worker with PCR-confirmed SARS-CoV-2 infection or an uninfected control (not recorded which). This chain uses TRBV7-9 with TRBJ1-5; D unresolved. The CDR3 protein is CASSLGSQPQHF. CDR3 sequence (DNA): TGTGCCAGCAGCCTGGGAAGTCAGCCCCAGCATTTT.